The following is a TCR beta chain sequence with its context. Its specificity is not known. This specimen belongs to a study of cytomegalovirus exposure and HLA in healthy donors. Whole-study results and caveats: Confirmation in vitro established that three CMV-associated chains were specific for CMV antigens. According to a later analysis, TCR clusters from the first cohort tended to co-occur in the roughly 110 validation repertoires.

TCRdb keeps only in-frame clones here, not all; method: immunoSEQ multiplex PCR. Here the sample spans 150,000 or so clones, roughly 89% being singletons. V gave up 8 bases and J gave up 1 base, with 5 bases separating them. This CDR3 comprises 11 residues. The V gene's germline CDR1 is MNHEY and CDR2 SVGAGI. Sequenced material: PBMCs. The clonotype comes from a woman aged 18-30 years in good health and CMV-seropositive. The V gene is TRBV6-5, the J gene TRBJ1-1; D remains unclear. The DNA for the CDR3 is TGTGCCAGCGGGCGGAACACTGAAGCTTTCTTT. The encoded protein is CASGRNTEAFF.